These 8 T cell receptor beta chains came from one sample sequenced in a study of shared clonotypes between healthy human individuals. The table came from immunoSEQ multiplex PCR; TCRdb's copy has only in-frame clones and leaves some out. The data show about 1 million clones, around four fifths seen once. The sample taken for sequencing was memory CD4+ T cells sorted from blood. Subset reported: CD45RA-negative fraction. These receptors all stem from a man between 18 and 35 years old in good health.

The CDR3 region is CSATNQPQHF. In DNA form, the CDR3 reads TGCAGTGCCACGAATCAGCCCCAGCATTTT. The genes are TRBV20-1 and TRBJ1-5; no clear D. CDR3 length: 10 amino acids. Between the trimmed V and J ends, which lost 6 bases and 4 bases, there was a span of 4 bases. The V gene's germline CDR1 is DFQATT and CDR2 SNEGSKA (reference sequence).

This chain links TRBV6-5 with TRBJ2-2; 7 positions match TRBD1. CDR1 and CDR2 (germline): MNHEY, SVGAGI. This CDR3 has 13 amino acids. The ends lost 10 bases at V and 4 bases at J; junction bases unmatched: 6. CDR3: CATRQGITGELFF. DNA for the CDR3: TGTGCCACCCGACAGGGAATCACCGGGGAGCTGTTTTTT.

Notes on this clone: This likely reflects a read error, since a far larger clone is one base away. The chain links TRBV7-9 to TRBJ1-1; D remains ambiguous. This CDR3 spans 13 amino acids. Germline CDR1 is SEHNR and CDR2 is FQNEAQ (reference sequence). Between the trimmed V and J ends, which lost 3 bases and 0 bases, there was a span of 5 bases. CDR3 sequence: CASSFDMNTEAFF. CDR3 nucleotides: TGTGCCAGCAGCTTCGACATGAACACTGAAGCTTTCTTT.

Many counts were recorded for this clone. The chain combines TRBV5-1 with TRBJ2-1; 8 bases align to TRBD1. The V segment lost 5 bases and the J segment 3 bases; nucleotides outside the gene matches: 7. This CDR3 comprises 15 residues. The V gene's germline CDR1 is SGHRS and CDR2 YFSETQ. CDR3: CASSQDRADYNEQFF. The DNA for the CDR3 is TGCGCCAGCAGTCAGGACAGGGCCGACTACAATGAGCAGTTCTTC. Combining the CDR3 with reference TRBV5-1 and TRBJ2-1 gives the whole variable domain KAGVTQTPRYLIKTRGQQVTLSCSPISGHRSVSWYQQTPGQGLQFLFEYFSETQRNKGNFPGRFSGRQFSNSRSEMNVSTLELGDSALYLCASSQDRADYNEQFFGPGTRLTVL.

This clone was counted between two and nine times. The chain recombines TRBV7-2 with TRBJ2-3; 10 nucleotides agree with TRBD2. V trimming: 2 bases; J trimming: 2 bases; junction bases outside the gene matches: 4. Germline lookup yields CDR1 SGHTA and CDR2 FQGNSA. The CDR3 is 16 residues long. The CDR3 sequence: CASSLYTSGTTDTQYF. CDR3 coding DNA: TGTGCCAGCAGCTTATATACTAGCGGGACCACAGATACGCAGTATTTT. Variable domain in full (rest from reference TRBV7-2 and TRBJ2-3): GAGVSQSPSNKVTEKGKDVELRCDPISGHTALYWYRQSLGQGLEFLIYFQGNSAPDKSGLPSDRFSAERTGGSVSTLTIQRTQQEDSAVYLCASSLYTSGTTDTQYFGPGTRLTVL.

J is TRBJ1-2 and V is TRBV10-3; D call uncertain. Trimming removed 3 bases at V and 0 bases at J, with 11 bases between. The CDR3 contains 15 residues. Germline V lookup: CDR1 ENHRY, CDR2 SYGVKD. For the CDR3, the DNA is TGTGCCATCAGTGATAAGGCAGTCACTAACTATGGCTACACCTTC. This translates into CAISDKAVTNYGYTF.

This clone was detected a few times. This rearrangement joins TRBV18 to TRBJ2-5; D remains ambiguous. This CDR3 contains 13 residues. Trimming pared 2 bases from V and 3 bases from J, leaving 7 bases between. The germline CDR1 and CDR2 sequences are KGHSH and LQKENI. The CDR3 DNA reads TGTGCCAGCTCACCAGTGCGGAAAGAGACCCAGTACTTC. It is translated as CASSPVRKETQYF.

There are a few counts of this clone. The V and J genes are TRBV29-1 and TRBJ1-6, with D hard to call. CDR1 is SQVTM and CDR2 is ANQGSEA in the germline V gene. CDR3 length: 19 residues. Between the trimmed V and J ends, which lost 7 bases and 0 bases, there was a span of 25 bases. The CDR3 loop reads CSALISKLRASSYNSPLHF. Here the CDR3 DNA reads TGCAGCGCCCTTATATCTAAGCTTCGGGCAAGCTCCTATAATTCACCCCTCCACTTT.